This T cell receptor (beta chain) emerged from a study of OX40 agonist ivuxolimab in advanced cancers. The protocol was immunoSEQ multiplex PCR, while the TCRdb copy is restricted to in-frame clones and leaves out a portion. Of roughly 35,000 clones listed, about 76% are singletons. The CDR3 extends over 16 amino acids. Germline CDR1 reads SGHRS; CDR2 reads YFSETQ. Trimming at V came to 4 bases and at J to 4 bases, leaving 6 bases not matched to a gene. The chain combines TRBV5-1 with TRBJ2-4; TRBD2 agrees at 12 bases. This specimen was CD4+ or CD8+ T cells sorted from blood, taken in a trial of the OX40 agonist ivuxolimab. The receptor was derived from an adult with an advanced solid tumor such as melanoma, head and neck, liver or kidney cancer. CDR3 protein: CASSLTSGSRKNIQYF. Written as DNA, the CDR3 is TGCGCCAGCAGCCTGACTAGCGGGAGTCGTAAAAACATTCAGTACTTC. The full variable domain, its missing parts supplied by reference TRBV5-1 and TRBJ2-4, is KAGVTQTPRYLIKTRGQQVTLSCSPISGHRSVSWYQQTPGQGLQFLFEYFSETQRNKGNFPGRFSGRQFSNSRSEMNVSTLELGDSALYLCASSLTSGSRKNIQYFGAGTRLSVL.